Presented here are 4 T cell receptor beta chains from one specimen sequenced in a study of CXCR3-negative and CXCR3-positive naive CD8 T cells. The libraries of TRB cDNA were prepared using 5' RACE with UMI labels. TCRdb re-called the 5' RACE reads; every CDR3 protein appears as one record, without DNA. The sample table includes under 75,000 distinct CDR3 sequences. The sequenced sample consisted of naive CXCR3- CD8+ T cells from blood. Subset of the sample: CD45RO-CCR7+CD27+CD95- naive CD8+ T cells lacking CXCR3 (TNR3-). The receptor set was obtained from a human donor in good health. Some clones in this sample may be carry-over from other donors' samples.

V is TRBV7-8 and J is TRBJ2-1. Germline CDR1 is SGHVS and CDR2 is FQNEAQ. This CDR3 has 15 residues. The CDR3 protein is CASSFDVSSYNEQFF.

The rearrangement joins TRBV11-1 to TRBJ1-1; the D call of TRBD1 rests on TCRdb alone, since no DNA is present to check it. Per the germline V gene, CDR1 is SGHAT and CDR2 is FQDESV (reference sequence). The CDR3 totals 13 residues. CDR3 protein: CASSLDPTDEAFF.

This chain connects TRBV14 to TRBJ1-2; TCRdb names TRBD1, which stays unverified in the absence of DNA. The germline V gene encodes CDR1 SGHDN and CDR2 FVKESK. The CDR3 is made up of 14 amino acids. The CDR3 loop is CASSLTGVNYGYTF.

This sequence joins TRBV6-6 and TRBJ1-4; TCRdb lists TRBD1, though no DNA is available to test this call. Germline loops: CDR1 MNHNY, CDR2 SVGAGI (reference sequence). The CDR3 loop spans 13 amino acids. CDR3 protein: CASSLQENEKLFF.